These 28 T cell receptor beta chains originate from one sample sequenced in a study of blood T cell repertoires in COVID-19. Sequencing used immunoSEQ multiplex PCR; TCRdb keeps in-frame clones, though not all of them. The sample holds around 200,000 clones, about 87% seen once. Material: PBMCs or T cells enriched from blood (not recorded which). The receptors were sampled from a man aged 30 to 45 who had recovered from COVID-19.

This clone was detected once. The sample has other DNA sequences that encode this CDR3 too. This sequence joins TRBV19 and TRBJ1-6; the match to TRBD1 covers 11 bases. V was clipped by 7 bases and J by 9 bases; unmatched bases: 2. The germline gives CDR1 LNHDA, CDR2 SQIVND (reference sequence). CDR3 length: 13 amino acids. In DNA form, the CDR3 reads TGTGCCAGTACGGGACAGGGGGGTTCACCCCTCCACTTT. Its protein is CASTGQGGSPLHF.

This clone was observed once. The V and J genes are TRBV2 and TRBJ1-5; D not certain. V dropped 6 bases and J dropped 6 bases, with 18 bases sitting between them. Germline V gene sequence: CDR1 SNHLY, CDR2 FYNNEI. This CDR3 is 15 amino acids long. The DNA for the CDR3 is TGTGCCAGCAGCGTGGACGGGGAGGGTTTTCAGCCCCAGCATTTT. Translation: CASSVDGEGFQPQHF. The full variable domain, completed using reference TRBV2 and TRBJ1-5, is EPEVTQTPSHQVTQMGQEVILRCVPISNHLYFYWYRQILGQKVEFLVSFYNNEISEKSEIFDDQFSVERPDGSNFTLKIRSTKLEDSAMYFCASSVDGEGFQPQHFGDGTRLSIL.

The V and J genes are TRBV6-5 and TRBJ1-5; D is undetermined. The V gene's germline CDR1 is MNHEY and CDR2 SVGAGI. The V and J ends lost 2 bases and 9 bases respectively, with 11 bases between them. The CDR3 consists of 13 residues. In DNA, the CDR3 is TGTGCCAGCAGTTACGGTATCGGAGGGCCCCAGCATTTT. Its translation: CASSYGIGGPQHF.

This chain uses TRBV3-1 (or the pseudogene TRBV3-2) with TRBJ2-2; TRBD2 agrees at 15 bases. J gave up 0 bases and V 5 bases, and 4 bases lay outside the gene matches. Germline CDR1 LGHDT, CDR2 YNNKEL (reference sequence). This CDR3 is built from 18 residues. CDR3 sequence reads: CASSEGLAGGTNTGELFF. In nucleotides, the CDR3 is TGTGCCAGCAGCGAAGGACTAGCGGGGGGGACGAACACCGGGGAGCTGTTTTTT.

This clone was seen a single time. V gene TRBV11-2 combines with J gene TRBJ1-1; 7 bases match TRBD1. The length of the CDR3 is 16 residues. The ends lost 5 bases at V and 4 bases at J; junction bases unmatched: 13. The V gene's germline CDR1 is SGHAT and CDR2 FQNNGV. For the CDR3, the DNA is TGTGCCAGCAGCCCATGGGACAGTAAGTCCCCCACTGAAGCTTTCTTT. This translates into CASSPWDSKSPTEAFF.

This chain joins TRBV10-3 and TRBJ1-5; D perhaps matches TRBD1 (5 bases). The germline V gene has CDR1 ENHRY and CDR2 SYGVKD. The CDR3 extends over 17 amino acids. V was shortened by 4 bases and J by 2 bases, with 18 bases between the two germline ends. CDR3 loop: CAISAGGNWGGNQPQHF. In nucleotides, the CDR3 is TGTGCCATCAGTGCCGGTGGGAACTGGGGCGGCAATCAGCCCCAGCATTTT.

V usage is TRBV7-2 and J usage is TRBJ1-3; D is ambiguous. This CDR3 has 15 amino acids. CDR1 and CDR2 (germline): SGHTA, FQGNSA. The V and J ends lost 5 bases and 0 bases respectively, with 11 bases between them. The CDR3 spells CASSPYSSSGNTIYF. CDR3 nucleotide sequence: TGTGCCAGCAGCCCATATTCGAGCTCTGGAAACACCATATATTTT. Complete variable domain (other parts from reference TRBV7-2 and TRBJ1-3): GAGVSQSPSNKVTEKGKDVELRCDPISGHTALYWYRQSLGQGLEFLIYFQGNSAPDKSGLPSDRFSAERTGGSVSTLTIQRTQQEDSAVYLCASSPYSSSGNTIYFGEGSWLTVV.

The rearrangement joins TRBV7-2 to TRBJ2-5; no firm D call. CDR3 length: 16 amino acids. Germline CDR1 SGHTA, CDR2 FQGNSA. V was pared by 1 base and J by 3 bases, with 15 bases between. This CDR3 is CASSLDMRLFEETQYF. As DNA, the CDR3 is TGTGCCAGCAGCTTAGATATGCGCCTTTTTGAAGAGACCCAGTACTTC. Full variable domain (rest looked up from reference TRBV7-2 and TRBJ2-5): GAGVSQSPSNKVTEKGKDVELRCDPISGHTALYWYRQSLGQGLEFLIYFQGNSAPDKSGLPSDRFSAERTGGSVSTLTIQRTQQEDSAVYLCASSLDMRLFEETQYFGPGTRLLVL.

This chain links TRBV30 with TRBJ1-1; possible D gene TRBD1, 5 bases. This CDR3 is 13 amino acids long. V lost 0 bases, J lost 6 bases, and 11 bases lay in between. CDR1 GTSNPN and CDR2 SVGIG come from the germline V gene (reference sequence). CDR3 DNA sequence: TGTGCCTGGAGTGTGTCAGGGAAGGCTGAAGCTTTCTTT. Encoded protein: CAWSVSGKAEAFF.

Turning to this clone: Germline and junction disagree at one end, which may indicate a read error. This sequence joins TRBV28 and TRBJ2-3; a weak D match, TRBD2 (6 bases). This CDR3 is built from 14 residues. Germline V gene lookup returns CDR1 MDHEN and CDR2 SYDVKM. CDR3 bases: TGCGCGAGTGGGTCCGCGGGAAGCACAGATACGCAGTATTTT. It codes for CASGSAGSTDTQYF.

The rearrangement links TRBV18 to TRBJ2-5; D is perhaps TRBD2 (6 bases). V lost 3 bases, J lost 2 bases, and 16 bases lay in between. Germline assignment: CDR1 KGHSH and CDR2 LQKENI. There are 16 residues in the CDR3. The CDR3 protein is CASSPQSGPHQETQYF. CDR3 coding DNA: TGTGCCAGCTCACCCCAAAGCGGGCCCCATCAAGAGACCCAGTACTTC.

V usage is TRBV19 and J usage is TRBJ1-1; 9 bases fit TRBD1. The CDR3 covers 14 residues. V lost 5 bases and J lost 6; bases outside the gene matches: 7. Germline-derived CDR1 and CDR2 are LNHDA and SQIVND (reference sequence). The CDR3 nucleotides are TGTGCCAGTAGTTCCGGGACAGGGATCCCTGAAGCTTTCTTT. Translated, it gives CASSSGTGIPEAFF.

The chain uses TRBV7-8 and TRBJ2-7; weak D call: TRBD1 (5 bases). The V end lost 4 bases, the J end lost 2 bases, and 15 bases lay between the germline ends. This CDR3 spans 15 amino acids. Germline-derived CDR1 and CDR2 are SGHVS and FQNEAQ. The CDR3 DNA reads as TGTGCCAGCAGCTCAACCCGACAGCTAGCCTACGAGCAGTACTTC. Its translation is CASSSTRQLAYEQYF.

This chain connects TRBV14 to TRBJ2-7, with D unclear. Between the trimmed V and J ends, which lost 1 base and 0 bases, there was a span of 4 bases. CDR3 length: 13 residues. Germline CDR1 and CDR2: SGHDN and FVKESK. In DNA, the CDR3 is TGTGCCAGCAGCCAAGTGAGCTCCTACGAGCAGTACTTC. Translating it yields CASSQVSSYEQYF.

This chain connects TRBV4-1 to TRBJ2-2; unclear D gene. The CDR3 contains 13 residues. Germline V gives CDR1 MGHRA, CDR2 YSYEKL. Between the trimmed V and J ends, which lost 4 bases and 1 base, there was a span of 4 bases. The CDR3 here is CASSPKNTGELFF. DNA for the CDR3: TGCGCCAGCAGCCCTAAGAACACCGGGGAGCTGTTTTTT.

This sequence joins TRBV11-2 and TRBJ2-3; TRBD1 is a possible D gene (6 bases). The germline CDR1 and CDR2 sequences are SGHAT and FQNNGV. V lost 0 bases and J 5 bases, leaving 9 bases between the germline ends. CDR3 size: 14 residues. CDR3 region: CASSLEAGVDTQYF. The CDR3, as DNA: TGTGCCAGCAGCTTAGAAGCAGGGGTAGATACGCAGTATTTT.

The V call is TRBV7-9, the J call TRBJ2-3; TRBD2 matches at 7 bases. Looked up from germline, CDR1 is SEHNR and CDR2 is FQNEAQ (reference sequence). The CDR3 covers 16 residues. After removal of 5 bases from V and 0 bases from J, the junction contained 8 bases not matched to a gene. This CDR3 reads CASSGRTSASTDTQYF. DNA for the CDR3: TGTGCCAGCAGCGGACGAACTAGCGCCAGCACAGATACGCAGTATTTT.

CDR3 sequence: CATSDLSSGIRQYF. The CDR3 DNA is TGTGCCACCAGTGATTTGTCTAGCGGTATACGGCAGTATTTT. V and J are TRBV24-1 and TRBJ2-3, with TRBD2 identical over 7 bases. J lost 11 bases, V lost 0 bases, and 7 bases had no gene match. The CDR3 spans 14 residues. The germline V gene has CDR1 KGHDR and CDR2 SFDVKD.

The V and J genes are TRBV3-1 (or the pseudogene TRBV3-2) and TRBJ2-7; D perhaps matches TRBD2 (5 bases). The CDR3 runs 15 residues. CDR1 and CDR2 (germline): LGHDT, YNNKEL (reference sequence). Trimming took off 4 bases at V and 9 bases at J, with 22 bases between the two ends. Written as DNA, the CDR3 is TGTGCCAGCAGCCCTGTAACCAGCTCACCCGCGGGGCAGTACTTC. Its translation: CASSPVTSSPAGQYF.

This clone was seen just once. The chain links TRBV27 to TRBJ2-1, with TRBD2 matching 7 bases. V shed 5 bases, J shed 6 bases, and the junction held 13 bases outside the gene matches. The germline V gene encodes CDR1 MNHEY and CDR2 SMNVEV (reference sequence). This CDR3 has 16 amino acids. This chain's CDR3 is CASSLGGAGVGNEQFF. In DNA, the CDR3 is TGTGCCAGCAGTCTAGGTGGGGCGGGAGTGGGCAATGAGCAGTTCTTC.

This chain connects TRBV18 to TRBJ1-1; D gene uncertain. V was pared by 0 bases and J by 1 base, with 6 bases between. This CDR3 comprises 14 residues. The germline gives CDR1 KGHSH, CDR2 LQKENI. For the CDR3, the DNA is TGTGCCAGCTCACCACCCGTGAGGAACACTGAAGCTTTCTTT. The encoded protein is CASSPPVRNTEAFF.

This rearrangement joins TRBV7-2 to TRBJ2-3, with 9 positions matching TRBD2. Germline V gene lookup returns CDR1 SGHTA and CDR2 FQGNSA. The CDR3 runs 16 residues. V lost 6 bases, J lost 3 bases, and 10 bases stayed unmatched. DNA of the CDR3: TGTGCCAGCAGTCGAGGACTAGCGCGACAGACAGATACGCAGTATTTT. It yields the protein CASSRGLARQTDTQYF.

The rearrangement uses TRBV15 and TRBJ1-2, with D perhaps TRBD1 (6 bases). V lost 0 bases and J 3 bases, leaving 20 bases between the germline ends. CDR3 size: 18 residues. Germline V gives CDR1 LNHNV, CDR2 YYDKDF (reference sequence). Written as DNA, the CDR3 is TGTGCCACCAGCAGAGATCCTAGCGGACAGATACCTCACTATGGCTACACCTTC. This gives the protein CATSRDPSGQIPHYGYTF.

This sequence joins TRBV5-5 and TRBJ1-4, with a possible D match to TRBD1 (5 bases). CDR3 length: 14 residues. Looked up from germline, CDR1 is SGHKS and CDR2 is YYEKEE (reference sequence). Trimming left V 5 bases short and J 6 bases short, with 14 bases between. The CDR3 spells CASRHDRPDEKLFF. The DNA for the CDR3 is TGTGCCAGCAGACACGACAGACCCGATGAAAAACTGTTTTTT.

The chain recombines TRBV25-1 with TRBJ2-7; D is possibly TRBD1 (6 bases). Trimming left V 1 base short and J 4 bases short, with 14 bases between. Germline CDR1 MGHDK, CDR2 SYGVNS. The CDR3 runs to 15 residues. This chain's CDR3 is CASSELPGEGYEQYF. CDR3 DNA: TGTGCCAGCAGTGAATTGCCAGGGGAAGGGTACGAGCAGTACTTC.

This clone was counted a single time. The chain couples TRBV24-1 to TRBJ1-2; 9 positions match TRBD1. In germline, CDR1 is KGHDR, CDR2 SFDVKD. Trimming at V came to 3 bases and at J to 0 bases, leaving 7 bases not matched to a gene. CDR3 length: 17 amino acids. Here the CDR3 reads CATSDHGQGTPNYGYTF. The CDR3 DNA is TGTGCCACCAGTGATCACGGACAGGGGACCCCTAACTATGGCTACACCTTC.

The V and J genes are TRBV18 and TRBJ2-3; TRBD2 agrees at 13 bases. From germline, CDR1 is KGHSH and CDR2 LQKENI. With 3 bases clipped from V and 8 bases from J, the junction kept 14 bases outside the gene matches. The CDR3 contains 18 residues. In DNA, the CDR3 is TGTGCCAGCTCACCTACTGGAACTAGCGGGAGGGATCAGGTTACGCAGTATTTT. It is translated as CASSPTGTSGRDQVTQYF.

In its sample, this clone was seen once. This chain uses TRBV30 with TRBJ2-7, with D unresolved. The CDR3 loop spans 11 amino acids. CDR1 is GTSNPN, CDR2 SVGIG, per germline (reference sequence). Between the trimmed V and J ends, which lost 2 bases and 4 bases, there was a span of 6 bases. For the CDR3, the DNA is TGTGCCTGGAGTTTCTCGTACGAGCAGTACTTC. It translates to CAWSFSYEQYF.